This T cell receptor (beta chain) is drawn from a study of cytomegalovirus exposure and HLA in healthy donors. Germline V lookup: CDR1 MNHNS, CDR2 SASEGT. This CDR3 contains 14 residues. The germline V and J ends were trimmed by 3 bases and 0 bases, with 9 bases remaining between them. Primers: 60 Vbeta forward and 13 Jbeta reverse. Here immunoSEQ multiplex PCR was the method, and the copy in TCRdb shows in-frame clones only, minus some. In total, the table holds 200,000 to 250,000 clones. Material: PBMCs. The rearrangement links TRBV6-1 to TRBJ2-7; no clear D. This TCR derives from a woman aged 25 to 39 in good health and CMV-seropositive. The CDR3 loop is CASSDSLVSYEQYF. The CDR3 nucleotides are TGTGCCAGCAGTGACAGCCTAGTCTCCTACGAGCAGTACTTC.